This passage covers 2 T cell receptor beta chains from one sample sequenced in a study of blood T cell repertoires in COVID-19. Assay: immunoSEQ multiplex PCR; the TCRdb copy retains only in-frame clones and omits some. Of 300,000 to 350,000 clones in the sample, almost 90% were seen once. The sample taken for sequencing was peripheral blood. The receptor set was obtained from a woman between 40 and 55 years old with COVID-19, enrolled during active disease.

The rearrangement uses TRBV5-1 and TRBJ1-1; 8 bases map to TRBD1. The germline gives CDR1 SGHRS, CDR2 YFSETQ. CDR3 size: 14 residues. The V gene end was trimmed by 1 base and the J gene end by 8 bases; junction bases not matched to a gene: 7. CDR3 bases: TGCGCCAGCAGCTTGCTGACAGGGGCACGGGAAGCTTTCTTT. Amino acid sequence: CASSLLTGAREAFF.

This clone appeared once. J is TRBJ2-1 and V is TRBV7-2, with D tentatively TRBD2 (7 bases). The CDR3 loop spans 15 amino acids. Trimming removed 1 base from V and 7 bases from J, with 14 bases in between. CDR1 is SGHTA and CDR2 is FQGNSA in the germline V gene. CDR3 loop: CASSLGGGLFNEQFF. In DNA, the CDR3 is TGTGCCAGCAGCTTAGGGGGGGGGCTATTTAATGAGCAGTTCTTC.